A single TCR beta chain is shown here with its context. The target antigen is unknown. It was CD45RO-negative cells, positively selected for CCR7, that made up naive CD8 cells, with terminally differentiated effector memory CD45RA+ cells excluded. The data are from a study of shared clonotypes between healthy human individuals. Study results and caveats: Donors were few, which limited the genetic and exposure-history diversity represented.

Per sorted-subset replicate PCR, input was around 200 ng DNA, representing 30,000 to 35,000 T cell genomes. Libraries were prepared by immunoSEQ multiplex PCR; TCRdb keeps only in-frame clonotypes and omits some of them. The sample records 630,000 or so clones, more than 95% being singletons. Trimming left V 1 base short and J 5 bases short, with 9 bases between. The CDR3 contains 14 residues. The germline V gene has CDR1 MNHEY and CDR2 SMNVEV (reference sequence). The source of this sequence is a man aged 25 to 40 in good health. This sequence joins TRBV27 and TRBJ2-1, with D perhaps TRBD1 (6 bases). Source material: naive CD8+ T cells sorted from blood. The CDR3 DNA follows: TGTGCCAGCAGTTTATGGGACAAGAACAATGAGCAGTTCTTC. As protein: CASSLWDKNNEQFF.